This T cell receptor (beta chain) was recovered during a study of PD-1 blockade in classical Hodgkin lymphoma. The data were produced by immunoSEQ multiplex PCR, yet TCRdb's version contains in-frame clones alone and is incomplete. The sample has approximately 23,000 clones, 90% seen once. The time point denotes: newly diagnosed, previously untreated cHL patient sample. The study purified CD4+ T cells from thawed PBMCs using magnetic negative selection. Comparison came from newly diagnosed, untreated classical Hodgkin lymphoma PBMCs. Broader study findings: Causes of the repertoire differences remain undefined, possibly disease activity or prior therapy. Before treatment, TCR diversity in newly diagnosed patients was reportedly lower than in healthy donors.

The CDR3 is 14 amino acids. Germline values: CDR1 MNHNY, CDR2 SVGAGI (reference sequence). Losses at the gene ends were 10 bases for V and 0 bases for J; bases not matched to a gene: 6. On this clone itself: The antigen is unknown.

The chain links TRBV6-6 to TRBJ2-1; TRBD2 matches 7 bases. This TCR derives from a human donor with classical Hodgkin lymphoma. Input material: CD4+ T cells from blood. The CDR3 sequence: CATSSGHSYNEQFF. CDR3 bases: TGTGCCACGTCTAGCGGTCACTCCTACAATGAGCAGTTCTTC.